The 3 T cell receptor beta chains listed next were all sequenced from one sample in a study of T-cell memory formation after mild COVID-19. TCRdb fed the 5' RACE reads into MiXCR, producing one record per CDR3 protein. The sample contains some 450,000 distinct CDR3 sequences, around 20% of which appear only once. What was sequenced was PBMCs or a T cell subset sorted from them (not recorded which). Receptors originate from an adult woman who had mild COVID-19 (a few samples of this study predate the infection). Cell type and time point are not known.

This clonotype has only a few counts. This CDR3 is CASSLVAGSEAFF. As DNA, the CDR3 is TGCGCCAGCAGCTTGGTGGCAGGGAGTGAAGCTTTCTTT. V usage is TRBV5-1 and J usage is TRBJ1-1, with a weak D call TRBD1 (5 bases). The CDR3 spans 13 residues. The V gene's germline CDR1 is SGHRS and CDR2 YFSETQ. Trimming left V 0 bases short and J 7 bases short, with 10 bases between.

The chain recombines TRBV5-1 with TRBJ1-1; 9 bases line up with TRBD1. The ends lost 3 bases at V and 1 base at J; junction bases unmatched: 10. In germline, CDR1 is SGHRS, CDR2 YFSETQ. CDR3 length: 17 residues. CDR3 loop: CASSSEPMDRGNTEAFF. The CDR3 DNA is TGCGCCAGCAGCTCGGAACCGATGGACAGGGGGAACACTGAAGCTTTCTTT.

As DNA, the CDR3 is TGCGCCAGCGGGCTGACGCCGAACACCGGGGAGCTGTTTTTT. This translates into CASGLTPNTGELFF. The V and J genes are TRBV5-1 and TRBJ2-2; D remains ambiguous. The CDR3 extends over 14 amino acids. From germline, CDR1 is SGHRS and CDR2 YFSETQ. Trimming pared 7 bases from V and 0 bases from J, leaving 10 bases between.